Listed below are T cell receptor beta chains from one sample, sequenced in a study of T-cell reconstitution after alpha-beta-depleted transplantation in children. MiXCR was run by TCRdb on the PCR reads, yielding one entry per CDR3 protein. This sample has more than 500,000 distinct CDR3 sequences; 11% occur once, and the top ten carry about 14%. The sequencing used PBMCs, mostly from graft donor cells, collected 180 days after TCRalphabeta/CD19-depleted stem cell transplant. The receptors were sampled from a female patient aged 2 to 10 who had a stem cell transplant for aplastic anemia, so the T cells may come from the graft donor. The CDR3 runs from the conserved cysteine through the conserved F or W. The order of the fields is clone size, V gene, J gene, D gene, CDR3 protein, CDR3 DNA. The D gene is left open where the match is weak. Rows may omit the clone size; those that give it use once, few, many or a size class.

>many|TRBV12-3/TRBV12-4|TRBJ2-6|NA
CASSPSGANVLTF
TGTGCCAGCAGCCCTTCTGGGGCCAACGTCCTGACTTTC
>NA|TRBV7-2|TRBJ2-3|NA
CASSLRGHLTDTQYF
TGTGCCAGCAGCTTAAGGGGACACCTCACAGATACGCAGTATTTT
>few|TRBV10-3|TRBJ1-3|TRBD1
CAITAGQGVSNTIYF
TGTGCCATCACCGCGGGACAGGGGGTATCGAACACCATATATTTT
>few|TRBV6-5|TRBJ2-1|NA
CASSYSAVLDEQFF
TGTGCCAGCAGTTACTCGGCCGTCCTGGATGAGCAGTTCTTC
>few|TRBV3-1|TRBJ1-2|NA
CASSQVNDGYGYTF
TGTGCCAGCAGCCAAGTAAATGACGGCTATGGCTACACCTTC
>few|TRBV20-1|TRBJ2-1|TRBD2
CSATGTVTSGRAREQFF
TGCAGTGCTACCGGGACAGTTACTAGCGGGAGGGCCCGGGAGCAGTTCTTC
>few|TRBV6-1|TRBJ2-2|NA
CASSDTPAAGELFF
TGTGCCAGCAGCGACACCCCAGCAGCCGGGGAGCTGTTTTTT
>NA|TRBV2|TRBJ1-5|NA
CASSEEGGGQPQHF
TGTGCCAGCAGTGAGGAGGGTGGAGGTCAGCCCCAGCATTTT
>NA|TRBV10-3|TRBJ2-1|NA
CAISDYGRYNEQFF
TGTGCCATCAGTGACTACGGGAGATACAATGAGCAGTTCTTC
>many|TRBV6-2/TRBV6-3|TRBJ2-3|NA
CASSYRTGGLSGNPQTDTQYF
TGTGCCAGCAGTTACCGTACCGGGGGGCTCTCCGGAAATCCCCAAACAGATACGCAGTATTTT
>many|TRBV28|TRBJ1-5|TRBD1
CASSLGQRNQPQHF
TGTGCCAGCAGTCTGGGACAGAGGAATCAGCCCCAGCATTTT
>few|TRBV9|TRBJ1-6|TRBD1
CASSEGPGTENSPLHF
TGTGCCAGCAGCGAGGGCCCCGGGACAGAGAATTCACCCCTCCACTTT
>few|TRBV4-3|TRBJ1-5|NA
CASSQDSGYSNQPQHF
TGCGCCAGCAGCCAAGATTCCGGTTATAGCAATCAGCCCCAGCATTTT
>NA|TRBV12-3/TRBV12-4|TRBJ1-1|NA
CASSLGPGQLINTEAFF
TGTGCCAGCAGTTTGGGCCCTGGACAGCTAATTAACACTGAAGCTTTCTTT
>many|TRBV18|TRBJ2-3|NA
CASSPQVSTDTQYF
TGTGCCAGCTCGCCCCAGGTCAGCACAGATACGCAGTATTTT
>few|TRBV24-1|TRBJ1-2|NA
CATSDLGQSYGYTF
TGTGCCACCAGTGACCTAGGACAGTCCTATGGCTACACCTTC
>few|TRBV10-3|TRBJ1-1|NA
CAISDGGSTEAFF
TGTGCCATCAGTGATGGTGGGAGCACTGAAGCTTTCTTT
>few|TRBV4-3|TRBJ2-3|NA
CASSEPGAVADTQYF
TGCGCCAGCAGCGAGCCCGGGGCGGTGGCAGATACGCAGTATTTT
>NA|TRBV6-2/TRBV6-3|TRBJ1-5|TRBD1
CASSYWPGQGVNQPQHF
TGTGCCAGCAGTTACTGGCCGGGACAGGGGGTTAATCAGCCCCAGCATTTT
>few|TRBV21-1|TRBJ2-5|NA
CASQANPLAGERRETQYF
TGTGCCAGCCAAGCTAACCCGCTAGCGGGAGAAAGGAGGGAGACCCAGTACTTC
>many|TRBV28|TRBJ2-5|TRBD2
CASTGSGRPGETQYF
TGTGCCAGCACGGGGAGCGGGAGGCCGGGGGAGACCCAGTACTTC
>NA|TRBV20-1|TRBJ1-2|TRBD1
CSASDRVYGYTF
TGCAGTGCTAGCGACAGGGTCTATGGCTACACCTTC
>NA|TRBV7-9|TRBJ1-5|TRBD1
CASSLGLARGQDQPQHF
TGTGCCAGCAGCTTAGGACTGGCCAGGGGGCAAGATCAGCCCCAGCATTTT
>NA|TRBV7-2|TRBJ2-4|TRBD2
CASSSDSGIKNIQYF
TGTGCCAGCAGCTCCGATAGCGGGATCAAAAACATTCAGTACTTC
>NA|TRBV6-1|TRBJ1-3|NA
CASGRKLASGNTIYF
TGTGCCAGCGGTCGAAAGTTGGCCTCTGGAAACACCATATATTTT
>NA|TRBV29-1|TRBJ1-1|NA
CSVEKQNTEAFF
TGCAGCGTTGAAAAGCAGAACACTGAAGCTTTCTTT
>few|TRBV20-1|TRBJ2-6|NA
CSAMRSSGANVLTF
TGCAGTGCTATGAGGTCCTCTGGGGCCAACGTCCTGACTTTC
>few|TRBV7-9|TRBJ1-2|NA
CASSPSDSPNYGYTF
TGTGCCAGCAGCCCGTCAGACAGTCCTAACTATGGCTACACCTTC
>NA|TRBV7-2|TRBJ2-6|NA
CASSLAGASSGANVLTF
TGTGCCAGCAGCTTAGCAGGCGCGTCTTCTGGGGCCAACGTCCTGACTTTC
>NA|TRBV18|TRBJ2-5|TRBD1
CASFTFAGGRKTQYF
TGTGCCAGCTTCACCTTTGCAGGGGGAAGAAAGACCCAGTACTTC
>NA|TRBV28|TRBJ2-7|TRBD1
CASTGQGLTYEQYF
TGTGCCAGCACCGGACAGGGGCTGACCTACGAGCAGTACTTC
>many|TRBV6-5|TRBJ2-3|NA
CASSYGVNTDTQYF
TGTGCCAGCAGTTACGGGGTAAACACAGATACGCAGTATTTT
>few|TRBV7-2|TRBJ1-5|NA
CASSTWGAHQPQHF
TGTGCCAGCAGCACGTGGGGGGCCCATCAGCCCCAGCATTTT
>few|TRBV28|TRBJ2-7|NA
CASSAPLAPQYF
TGTGCCAGCAGTGCACCCCTAGCGCCGCAGTACTTC
>NA|TRBV5-1|TRBJ2-1|TRBD2
CASSLLSSGDHEQFF
TGCGCCAGCAGCTTGCTGTCTAGCGGGGACCATGAGCAGTTCTTC